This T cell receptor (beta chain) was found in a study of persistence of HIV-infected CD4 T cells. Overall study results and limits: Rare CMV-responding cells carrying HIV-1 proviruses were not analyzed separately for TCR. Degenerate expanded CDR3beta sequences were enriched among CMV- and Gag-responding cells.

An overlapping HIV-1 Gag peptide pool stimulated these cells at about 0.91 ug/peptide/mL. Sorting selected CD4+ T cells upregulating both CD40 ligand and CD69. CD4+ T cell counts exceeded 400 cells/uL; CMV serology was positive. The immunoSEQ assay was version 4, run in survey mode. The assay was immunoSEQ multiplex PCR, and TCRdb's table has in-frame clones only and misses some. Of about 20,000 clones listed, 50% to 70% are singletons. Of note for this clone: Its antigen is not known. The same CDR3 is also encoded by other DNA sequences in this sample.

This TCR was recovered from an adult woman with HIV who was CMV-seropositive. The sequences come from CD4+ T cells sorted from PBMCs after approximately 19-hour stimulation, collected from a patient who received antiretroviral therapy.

In DNA form, the CDR3 reads TGCGCCAGCAGTGGCGGACCGAACACTGAAGCTTTCTTT. This translates into CASSGGPNTEAFF. The chain is built from TRBV10-2 and TRBJ1-1; D not resolved. Germline values: CDR1 WSHSY, CDR2 SAAADI. Deletions cut 4 bases from V and 1 base from J, with 7 bases between. The CDR3 has 13 residues.